This T cell receptor (beta chain) originates from a study of molecular identifiers for immune sequencing clone quantification. Study in general: Replicate experiments took RNA from approximately 22,000 or 94,000 naive CD8 cells, divided it five ways and sequenced four. Points from the study as a whole: In CMV-specific effectors, clones above 20 copies held over 97% of molecules; naive, under 1%.

Germline values: CDR1 MNHEY, CDR2 SVGAGI. This CDR3 has 14 amino acids. Losses at the gene ends were 4 bases for V and 4 bases for J; bases not matched to a gene: 5. CD8+CD4-CCR7+CD45RA+ cells were sorted as naive CD8 T cells. This clonotype was detected many times. Its target is not known. Previously published methods and listed TCR primers were used for the bulk TCR libraries. TCRdb fed the PCR reads into MiXCR, producing one record per CDR3 protein. The data show under 800,000 distinct CDR3 sequences, around 25% seen once. Source material: naive CD8+ T cells from blood, with Jurkat cell RNA spiked in. Subset of the sample: FACS-sorted CD8+CD4-CCR7+CD45RA+ naive T cells. The chain carries TRBV6-5 and TRBJ2-7; 9 nucleotides agree with TRBD1. The receptor was derived from a human donor in good health. Some libraries in this study had Jurkat cell RNA spiked in. The CDR3: CASSFQTGGYEQYF. In DNA form, the CDR3 reads TGTGCCAGCAGTTTCCAGACAGGGGGATACGAGCAGTACTTC.